Listed below are T cell receptor beta chains from one sample, sequenced in a study of T cell repertoires in cytomegalovirus infection. TCRdb recomputed calls from the reads with MiXCR, one row per CDR3 protein. The data hold 150,000 to 200,000 distinct CDR3 sequences, with approximately 28% observed a single time. The sample taken for sequencing was PBMCs. The receptors originated from a human donor in good health (CMV status not recorded). Some clones in this sample may be carry-over from other donors' samples. Both conserved end residues are part of each CDR3. A D gene is named only where the DNA matches it firmly. Expanded clones get a size class; other rows say once, few or many, or leave the size out.

.	TRBV9	TRBJ2-5	few	CASSVVGGGETQYF	TGTGCCAGCAGCGTAGTAGGGGGAGGAGAGACCCAGTACTTC
.	TRBV5-8	TRBJ1-5	.	CASRDNPSQPQHF	TGTGCCAGCAGAGACAATCCTAGCCAGCCCCAGCATTTT
.	TRBV6-2/TRBV6-3	TRBJ2-2	few	CATIALDSPGTGELFF	TGTGCCACCATAGCCTTGGACAGCCCGGGGACCGGGGAGCTGTTTTTT
.	TRBV12-5	TRBJ2-1	.	CASGQSSYNEQFF	TGTGCTAGTGGTCAGAGCTCCTACAATGAGCAGTTCTTC
.	TRBV5-6	TRBJ2-2	.	CASSPPRGSQGTGELFF	TGTGCCAGCAGCCCCCCCCGGGGGTCACAAGGCACCGGGGAGCTGTTTTTT
.	TRBV14	TRBJ2-1	.	CASSQWAGATSSYNEQFF	TGTGCCAGCAGCCAATGGGCTGGAGCGACGAGCTCCTACAATGAGCAGTTCTTC
.	TRBV14	TRBJ1-2	.	CASSLTGIYGYTF	TGTGCCAGCAGCCTTACAGGGATCTATGGCTACACCTTC
.	TRBV6-2/TRBV6-3	TRBJ1-2	.	CASSYPTGDIQPYGYTF	TGTGCCAGCAGTTACCCGACTGGAGACATCCAGCCCTATGGCTACACCTTC
.	TRBV7-3	TRBJ2-1	.	CASSIDPGGGRNEQFF	TGTGCCAGCAGCATCGACCCAGGGGGGGGGCGCAATGAGCAGTTCTTC
.	TRBV12-3/TRBV12-4	TRBJ1-2	.	CASSPSQGWGYTF	TGTGCCAGCAGCCCGTCACAGGGATGGGGCTACACCTTC
.	TRBV5-1	TRBJ1-6	.	CASSLAGVNSPLHF	TGCGCCAGCAGCTTGGCGGGGGTTAATTCACCCCTCCACTTT
.	TRBV7-6	TRBJ2-1	few	CASSERRGHNEQFF	TGTGCCAGCAGCGAGCGCAGGGGACACAATGAGCAGTTCTTC
.	TRBV7-2	TRBJ2-7	.	CASSLDPLNEQYF	TGTGCCAGCAGCTTAGACCCCCTCAACGAGCAGTACTTC
.	TRBV7-9	TRBJ1-5	many	CASSLARNQPQHF	TGTGCCAGCAGCTTAGCGCGGAATCAGCCCCAGCATTTT
.	TRBV4-1	TRBJ2-4	few	CASSQTWGSPWYF	TGCGCCAGCAGCCAAACGTGGGGGTCGCCTTGGTACTTC
TRBD1	TRBV12-3/TRBV12-4	TRBJ1-6	.	CASSPEGAAPLHF	TGTGCCAGCAGTCCCGAGGGGGCGGCACCCCTCCACTTT
TRBD2	TRBV4-2	TRBJ2-1	.	CASSQVVSGGVYNEQFF	TGTGCCAGCAGCCAAGTCGTCAGCGGGGGGGTTTACAATGAGCAGTTCTTC
TRBD1	TRBV7-2	TRBJ1-1	.	CASSSRQGAEAFF	TGTGCCAGCAGCTCGAGACAGGGAGCTGAAGCTTTCTTT
TRBD1	TRBV5-8	TRBJ1-2	few	CASSLMTGYF	TGTGCCAGCAGCCTTATGACAGGGTACTTC
.	TRBV5-1	TRBJ2-2	.	CASRGTENTGELFF	TGCGCCAGCAGGGGGACGGAGAACACCGGGGAGCTGTTTTTT
TRBD2	TRBV12-5	TRBJ2-2	.	CASGPLPLGLAGGQPHGTGELFF	TGTGCTAGTGGTCCGCTGCCTTTGGGACTAGCGGGGGGCCAGCCGCACGGCACCGGGGAGCTGTTTTTT
.	TRBV5-1	TRBJ1-3	.	CASRPSGNSGNTIYF	TGCGCCAGCAGACCATCCGGGAACTCTGGAAACACCATATATTTT
.	TRBV18	TRBJ1-1	.	CASSPEQMNTEAFF	TGTGCCAGCTCACCAGAACAGATGAACACTGAAGCTTTCTTT
TRBD1	TRBV11-3	TRBJ2-1	.	CASSSSGQGHHEQFF	TGTGCCAGCAGCTCCTCGGGACAGGGCCATCATGAGCAGTTCTTC
.	TRBV19	TRBJ2-7	few	CASRDISSYEQYF	TGTGCCAGCCGGGACATAAGCTCCTACGAGCAGTACTTC
TRBD2	TRBV28	TRBJ2-3	few	CASRGARGGRTDTQYF	TGTGCCAGCAGAGGGGCGCGGGGGGGCAGGACAGATACGCAGTATTTT
TRBD1	TRBV2	TRBJ1-2	.	CASSEDREGDYTF	TGTGCCAGCAGTGAGGACAGGGAGGGGGACTACACCTTC
.	TRBV5-6	TRBJ2-2	.	CASSLGGPGELFF	TGTGCCAGCAGCTTGGGCGGACCCGGGGAGCTGTTTTTT
.	TRBV7-8	TRBJ1-2	.	CASSLGLGANYGYTF	TGTGCCAGCAGCTTAGGTCTGGGGGCGAACTATGGCTACACCTTC
.	TRBV7-4	TRBJ2-3	.	CASSPQWRPTDTQYF	TGTGCCAGCAGCCCGCAATGGCGCCCCACAGATACGCAGTATTTT
TRBD1	TRBV7-3	TRBJ1-2	.	CASSSTGGGYGYTF	TGTGCCAGCAGCTCGACAGGGGGCGGCTATGGCTACACCTTC
TRBD1	TRBV7-2	TRBJ1-2	many	CASSVGQEVRGYTF	TGTGCCAGCAGCGTGGGACAGGAGGTTCGCGGCTACACCTTC
.	TRBV11-3	TRBJ2-1	.	CASSLSTPGGQNNEQFF	TGTGCCAGCAGCTTATCTACCCCCGGGGGGCAGAACAATGAGCAGTTCTTC
TRBD2	TRBV14	TRBJ2-7	.	CASSFERGEQYF	TGTGCCAGCAGCTTTGAGCGGGGCGAGCAGTACTTC
.	TRBV5-1	TRBJ1-1	.	CASSSRGGGGSFTEAFF	TGCGCCAGCAGCTCTAGGGGTGGCGGGGGGTCATTCACTGAAGCTTTCTTT
.	TRBV29-1	TRBJ2-5	.	CSVSVSEETQYF	TGCAGCGTCTCGGTGAGCGAAGAGACCCAGTACTTC
.	TRBV6-8	TRBJ1-5	.	CASSWDSNQPQHF	TGTGCCAGCAGTTGGGATAGCAATCAGCCCCAGCATTTT
TRBD2	TRBV12-3/TRBV12-4	TRBJ2-4	.	CASSLPGSSGAKNIQYF	TGTGCCAGCAGCCTCCCCGGTAGTAGCGGGGCCAAAAACATTCAGTACTTC
.	TRBV5-4	TRBJ1-1	.	CASRYNSGNTEAFF	TGTGCCAGCAGGTATAATTCAGGGAACACTGAAGCTTTCTTT
.	TRBV7-8	TRBJ2-2	many	CASSLDRFTGELFF	TGTGCCAGCAGCTTAGATAGGTTCACCGGGGAGCTGTTTTTT
.	TRBV2	TRBJ1-2	few	CASAWRLGYTF	TGTGCCAGCGCGTGGAGGCTTGGCTACACCTTC
TRBD1	TRBV5-6	TRBJ2-3	few	CASSWDRGGDTQYF	TGTGCCAGCAGCTGGGACAGGGGAGGAGATACGCAGTATTTT
.	TRBV7-8	TRBJ2-2	many	CASSPRQSLSNSNTGELFF	TGTGCCAGCAGCCCACGACAGAGCTTAAGTAATTCGAACACCGGGGAGCTGTTTTTT
TRBD1	TRBV6-2/TRBV6-3	TRBJ1-2	.	CASRNRDRGVDGYGYTF	TGTGCCAGCAGAAACCGGGACAGGGGCGTCGATGGGTATGGCTACACCTTC
.	TRBV14	TRBJ1-1	few	CASSLNSGENTEAFF	TGTGCCAGCAGCCTTAACAGCGGGGAGAACACTGAAGCTTTCTTT
.	TRBV18	TRBJ2-4	.	CASSPSGTLDIQYF	TGTGCCAGCTCACCATCCGGGACATTAGACATTCAGTACTTC
.	TRBV5-5	TRBJ1-1	few	CASSSDRWWTEAFF	TGTGCCAGCAGCTCTGACAGGTGGTGGACTGAAGCTTTCTTT
TRBD1	TRBV20-1	TRBJ1-1	.	CSASYQGVWNTEAFF	TGCAGTGCTAGTTACCAGGGGGTCTGGAACACTGAAGCTTTCTTT
TRBD1	TRBV11-2	TRBJ1-1	.	CASSGGTGMNTEAFF	TGTGCCAGCAGCGGGGGGACAGGGATGAACACTGAAGCTTTCTTT
.	TRBV11-2	TRBJ1-4	few	CASSLDYGSTHEKLFF	TGTGCCAGCAGCTTAGATTACGGAAGTACCCATGAAAAACTGTTTTTT
TRBD1	TRBV10-3	TRBJ2-7	.	CATLQGASYEQYF	TGTGCCACCCTACAGGGGGCTTCCTACGAGCAGTACTTC
.	TRBV19	TRBJ1-6	few	CASSDQGNNSPLHF	TGTGCCAGTAGTGACCAGGGCAATAATTCACCCCTCCACTTT
.	TRBV6-2/TRBV6-3	TRBJ1-5	few	CASSYERPPYSNQPQHF	TGTGCCAGCAGTTATGAGCGGCCACCCTATAGCAATCAGCCCCAGCATTTT
.	TRBV2	TRBJ1-2	.	CATEGKILSSNYGYTF	TGTGCCACCGAGGGGAAAATCCTTTCGTCTAACTATGGCTACACCTTC
.	TRBV7-6	TRBJ1-6	.	CASSPLGPEYNSPLHF	TGTGCCAGCAGCCCCTTAGGGCCCGAATATAATTCACCCCTCCACTTT